This entry describes one T cell receptor beta chain. This CDR3 is built from 13 residues. Germline V gene data show CDR1 as LGHDT and CDR2 as YNNKEL (reference sequence). The ends were cut back, 8 bases at V and 3 bases at J, with 14 bases in the middle. Assay used: immunoSEQ multiplex PCR; TCRdb lists only in-frame clones, some missing. The sample consists of about 73,000 clones, over 75% of them appearing once. These data belong to a study of control samples from healthy donors and cancer patients. What was sequenced was blood. The TCR originated in a woman aged 50 to 60 in good health. V usage is TRBV3-1 (or the pseudogene TRBV3-2) and J usage is TRBJ2-7; D not resolved. As DNA, the CDR3 is TGTGCCAGCGGTTTCCGGAGTAACTACGAGCAGTACTTC. It yields the protein CASGFRSNYEQYF.